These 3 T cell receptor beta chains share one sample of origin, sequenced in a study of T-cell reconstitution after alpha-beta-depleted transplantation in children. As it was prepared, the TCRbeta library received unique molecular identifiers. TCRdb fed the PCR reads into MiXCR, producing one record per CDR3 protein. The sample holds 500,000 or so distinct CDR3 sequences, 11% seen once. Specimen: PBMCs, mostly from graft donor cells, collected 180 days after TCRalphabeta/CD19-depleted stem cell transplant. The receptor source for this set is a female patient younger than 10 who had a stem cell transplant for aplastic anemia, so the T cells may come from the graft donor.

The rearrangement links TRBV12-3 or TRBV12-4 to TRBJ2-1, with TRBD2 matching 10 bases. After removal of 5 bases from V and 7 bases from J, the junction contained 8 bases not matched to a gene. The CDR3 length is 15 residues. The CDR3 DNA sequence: TGTGCCAGCAGTCCCCTAGCGGGAGTCACGAATGAGCAGTTCTTC. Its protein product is CASSPLAGVTNEQFF.

The CDR3 here is CASSWTNQETQYF. The CDR3 DNA is TGCGCCAGCAGCTGGACAAATCAAGAGACCCAGTACTTC. The genes are TRBV4-1 and TRBJ2-5, with a tentative D call TRBD1 (5 bases). The germline V gene has CDR1 MGHRA and CDR2 YSYEKL. The V end was cut by 5 bases, the J end by 2 bases, with 9 bases between. CDR3 length equals 13 residues.

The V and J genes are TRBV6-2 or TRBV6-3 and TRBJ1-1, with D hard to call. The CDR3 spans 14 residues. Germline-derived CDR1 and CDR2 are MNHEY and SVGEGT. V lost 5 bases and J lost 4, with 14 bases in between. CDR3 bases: TGTGCCAGCAGTCTGACCCGATCTGTCACTGAAGCTTTCTTT. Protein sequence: CASSLTRSVTEAFF.